A selection of T cell receptor beta chains follows, all from one sample in a study of response to subunit inactivated influenza vaccine. One entry per CDR3 protein results from TCRdb running MiXCR on the RT-PCR reads. The sample lists about 540,000 distinct CDR3 sequences; less than 25% were seen once. These sequences were also reported in another study, on T cells expressing NK-cell markers.

The sample was CD4+ T cells sorted from PBMCs, taken 11 to 12 days after vaccination. These receptors all come from a man aged 50 or older who received an inactivated influenza vaccine. Each CDR3 is given with its conserved first and last residue. D genes are given only for firm matches. Not all rows give a size; the values are once, few, many and, for expanded clones, a class.

J gene: TRBJ2-5; V gene: TRBV6-6; CDR3 length: 13; D gene: -; clone size: -; CDR3 protein: CASRGDVKETQYF; CDR3 DNA: TGTGCCAGCAGGGGGGACGTTAAAGAGACCCAGTACTTC
J gene: TRBJ1-4; V gene: TRBV7-9; CDR3 length: 13; D gene: TRBD1; clone size: -; CDR3 protein: CASSRGTAEKLFF; CDR3 DNA: TGTGCCAGCAGCCGCGGGACAGCAGAAAAACTGTTTTTT
J gene: TRBJ1-5; V gene: TRBV27; CDR3 length: 13; D gene: -; clone size: -; CDR3 protein: CASSKEGGQPQHF; CDR3 DNA: TGTGCCAGCAGCAAAGAGGGGGGTCAGCCCCAGCATTTT
J gene: TRBJ2-1; V gene: TRBV21-1; CDR3 length: 15; D gene: -; clone size: few; CDR3 protein: CASSKWREGAYEQFF; CDR3 DNA: TGTGCCAGCAGCAAATGGCGGGAGGGGGCGTATGAGCAGTTCTTC
J gene: TRBJ1-4; V gene: TRBV5-4; CDR3 length: 16; D gene: -; clone size: -; CDR3 protein: CASSFVGGVGGEKLFF; CDR3 DNA: TGTGCCAGCAGCTTCGTAGGAGGCGTCGGGGGGGAAAAACTGTTTTTT
J gene: TRBJ1-2; V gene: TRBV6-1; CDR3 length: 13; D gene: -; clone size: few; CDR3 protein: CASSHTGNYGYTF; CDR3 DNA: TGTGCCAGCAGTCATACAGGGAACTATGGCTACACCTTC
J gene: TRBJ2-1; V gene: TRBV12-3/TRBV12-4; CDR3 length: 14; D gene: -; clone size: -; CDR3 protein: CAIQGTFSYNEQFF; CDR3 DNA: TGTGCCATCCAAGGAACCTTCTCCTACAATGAGCAGTTCTTC
J gene: TRBJ2-2; V gene: TRBV5-1; CDR3 length: 17; D gene: -; clone size: -; CDR3 protein: CASSLGLAAGSTGELFF; CDR3 DNA: TGCGCCAGCAGCTTGGGGCTAGCAGCGGGCTCAACCGGGGAGCTGTTTTTT
J gene: TRBJ2-5; V gene: TRBV20-1; CDR3 length: 14; D gene: -; clone size: few; CDR3 protein: CSARDPTKKETQYF; CDR3 DNA: TGCAGTGCTAGAGATCCTACTAAAAAAGAGACCCAGTACTTC
J gene: TRBJ2-5; V gene: TRBV10-3; CDR3 length: 14; D gene: -; clone size: few; CDR3 protein: CAISGTAYQETQYF; CDR3 DNA: TGTGCCATCAGCGGGACCGCGTACCAAGAGACCCAGTACTTC
J gene: TRBJ2-1; V gene: TRBV6-2/TRBV6-3; CDR3 length: 13; D gene: -; clone size: -; CDR3 protein: CASRKDTDNEQFF; CDR3 DNA: TGTGCCAGCAGAAAGGATACAGACAATGAGCAGTTCTTC
J gene: TRBJ2-2; V gene: TRBV5-1; CDR3 length: 14; D gene: -; clone size: many; CDR3 protein: CASSLEGNTGELFF; CDR3 DNA: TGCGCCAGCAGCTTGGAGGGGAACACCGGGGAGCTGTTTTTT
J gene: TRBJ2-3; V gene: TRBV5-5; CDR3 length: 11; D gene: -; clone size: many; CDR3 protein: CASSLGVPQYF; CDR3 DNA: TGTGCCAGCAGCTTGGGGGTTCCGCAGTATTTT
J gene: TRBJ1-1; V gene: TRBV20-1; CDR3 length: 14; D gene: TRBD1; clone size: many; CDR3 protein: CSGTTGPMNTEAFF; CDR3 DNA: TGCAGTGGCACGACAGGGCCCATGAACACTGAAGCTTTCTTT
J gene: TRBJ2-3; V gene: TRBV12-3/TRBV12-4; CDR3 length: 14; D gene: TRBD2; clone size: -; CDR3 protein: CASSPSGGAYKQYF; CDR3 DNA: TGTGCCAGCAGCCCTAGCGGGGGCGCTTATAAGCAGTATTTT
J gene: TRBJ2-1; V gene: TRBV12-3/TRBV12-4; CDR3 length: 11; D gene: -; clone size: -; CDR3 protein: CASMTGVEQFF; CDR3 DNA: TGTGCCAGCATGACAGGCGTCGAGCAGTTCTTC
J gene: TRBJ2-1; V gene: TRBV11-1; CDR3 length: 19; D gene: TRBD2; clone size: many; CDR3 protein: CASSGVGLAGYYLNNEQFF; CDR3 DNA: TGTGCCAGCAGCGGAGTGGGACTAGCGGGATACTATCTCAACAATGAGCAGTTCTTC
J gene: TRBJ2-2; V gene: TRBV20-1; CDR3 length: 16; D gene: -; clone size: few; CDR3 protein: CSAREPSGGNTGELFF; CDR3 DNA: TGCAGTGCTAGAGAGCCCTCCGGGGGGAACACCGGGGAGCTGTTTTTT
J gene: TRBJ1-4; V gene: TRBV7-9; CDR3 length: 15; D gene: -; clone size: -; CDR3 protein: CASSRTFATNEKLFF; CDR3 DNA: TGTGCCAGCAGCCGGACTTTTGCAACTAATGAAAAACTGTTTTTT
J gene: TRBJ2-6; V gene: TRBV12-3/TRBV12-4; CDR3 length: 18; D gene: TRBD1; clone size: few; CDR3 protein: CASSPTSGGMKGANVLTF; CDR3 DNA: TGTGCCAGCAGTCCAACTTCAGGGGGCATGAAAGGGGCCAACGTCCTGACTTTC
J gene: TRBJ2-7; V gene: TRBV28; CDR3 length: 17; D gene: TRBD2; clone size: -; CDR3 protein: CASRSSGLAGIGNEQYF; CDR3 DNA: TGTGCCAGCAGGTCGTCGGGACTAGCGGGGATCGGGAACGAGCAGTACTTC
J gene: TRBJ2-7; V gene: TRBV27; CDR3 length: 13; D gene: -; clone size: -; CDR3 protein: CASSLGRDTRLNF; CDR3 DNA: TGTGCCAGCAGTTTGGGTAGGGACACGCGCCTTAACTTC
J gene: TRBJ2-7; V gene: TRBV20-1; CDR3 length: 13; D gene: -; clone size: -; CDR3 protein: CSARDGPAYEQYF; CDR3 DNA: TGCAGTGCTAGAGATGGTCCAGCCTACGAGCAGTACTTC
J gene: TRBJ2-7; V gene: TRBV29-1; CDR3 length: 13; D gene: TRBD2; clone size: few; CDR3 protein: CSVGDGTTHEQYF; CDR3 DNA: TGCAGCGTTGGTGATGGGACTACCCACGAGCAGTACTTC
J gene: TRBJ2-3; V gene: TRBV20-1; CDR3 length: 14; D gene: -; clone size: few; CDR3 protein: CSARAREQWDTQYF; CDR3 DNA: TGCAGTGCTAGAGCCCGGGAACAATGGGATACGCAGTATTTT
J gene: TRBJ1-2; V gene: TRBV28; CDR3 length: 16; D gene: -; clone size: -; CDR3 protein: CASSLSLLLENYGYTF; CDR3 DNA: TGTGCCAGCAGTTTATCACTTCTGCTGGAGAACTATGGCTACACCTTC
J gene: TRBJ2-7; V gene: TRBV3-1; CDR3 length: 17; D gene: TRBD1; clone size: few; CDR3 protein: CASSSPTRQGASNEQYF; CDR3 DNA: TGTGCCAGCAGCTCACCCACCAGACAGGGGGCGTCAAACGAGCAGTACTTC
J gene: TRBJ2-1; V gene: TRBV5-1; CDR3 length: 14; D gene: TRBD2; clone size: -; CDR3 protein: CASSLALGRDEQFF; CDR3 DNA: TGCGCCAGCAGCTTGGCCTTAGGGAGGGATGAGCAGTTCTTC
J gene: TRBJ2-2; V gene: TRBV7-2; CDR3 length: 13; D gene: -; clone size: few; CDR3 protein: CASSLQGIGELFF; CDR3 DNA: TGTGCCAGCAGCTTACAGGGAATTGGGGAGCTGTTTTTT
J gene: TRBJ2-7; V gene: TRBV4-3; CDR3 length: 15; D gene: -; clone size: -; CDR3 protein: CASSQDPVGLGEQYF; CDR3 DNA: TGCGCCAGCAGCCAAGATCCGGTGGGACTGGGTGAGCAGTACTTC
J gene: TRBJ2-1; V gene: TRBV4-3; CDR3 length: 16; D gene: TRBD2; clone size: few; CDR3 protein: CASSQVLTGGPNEQFF; CDR3 DNA: TGCGCCAGCAGCCAAGTCCTTACGGGAGGACCCAATGAGCAGTTCTTC
J gene: TRBJ2-7; V gene: TRBV3-1; CDR3 length: 13; D gene: -; clone size: few; CDR3 protein: CASSQVRGHEQYF; CDR3 DNA: TGTGCCAGCAGCCAAGTCCGAGGGCACGAGCAGTACTTC